The 14 T cell receptor beta chains reported below all come from one sample, sequenced in a study of T cells in Graves' hyperthyroidism and ophthalmopathy. Amplification yielded TCR beta CDR3 regions, with RNA transcripts as the source. TCR CDR3 underwent first-round RT-PCR with the HTBI primer set. Using its own MiXCR run on the multiplex PCR reads, TCRdb lists one record per CDR3 protein. In the table there are about 520,000 distinct CDR3 sequences, around 20% of which are singletons. Sequenced input: blood. The source is a man younger than 35 with Graves' hyperthyroidism.

The genes are TRBV28 and TRBJ2-1; D uncertain. This CDR3 comprises 14 residues. CDR1 is MDHEN, CDR2 SYDVKM, per germline. Trimming removed 4 bases at V and 7 bases at J, with 14 bases between. This CDR3 reads CASSSGLQRNEQFF. The CDR3 region has the DNA TGTGCCAGCAGTTCCGGGCTTCAGCGAAATGAGCAGTTCTTC.

The chain couples TRBV12-3 or TRBV12-4 to TRBJ2-5; the D call may be TRBD1 or TRBD2 (5 bases each). There are 14 residues in the CDR3. With 3 bases removed from V and 1 base from J, the gap between germline ends came to 9 bases. CDR3 DNA sequence: TGTGCCAGCAGTTTTTCGGGACCCCAAGAGACCCAGTACTTC. Its translation: CASSFSGPQETQYF.

This clonotype is a singleton in its sample. The junction differs from germline at one of its ends, possibly a read error. V is TRBV7-4 and J is TRBJ2-7; D unclear. Germline V gene lookup returns CDR1 SGHVT and CDR2 SQSDAQ. The CDR3 extends over 13 amino acids. The CDR3 DNA is TGTGCCAGCAGCTATACAGAGTTCTACGAGCAGTGCTTC. It is translated as CASSYTEFYEQCF.

For this clonotype: An end of the junction differs from the germline gene, which may be a read error. This chain connects TRBV15 to TRBJ2-4, with 7 bases that match TRBD1. Germline V gene lookup returns CDR1 LNHNV and CDR2 YYDKDF (reference sequence). This CDR3 comprises 14 residues. CDR3 loop: CATSEYRGGYIKYF. Written as DNA, the CDR3 is TGTGCCACCAGCGAGTACAGGGGTGGTTACATTAAGTACTTC.

The J gene is TRBJ2-7, the V gene TRBV20-1; TRBD2 agrees at 8 bases. The ends lost 1 base at V and 3 bases at J; junction bases unmatched: 2. The germline gives CDR1 DFQATT, CDR2 SNEGSKA (reference sequence). The CDR3 loop spans 13 amino acids. CDR3 sequence: CSARVAGGYEQYF. The CDR3, as DNA: TGCAGTGCTAGAGTGGCGGGGGGCTACGAGCAGTACTTC.

In this sample, this clonotype turned up many times. The chain recombines TRBV28 with TRBJ1-2, with D hard to call. Germline values: CDR1 MDHEN, CDR2 SYDVKM. The CDR3 contains 15 residues. Trimming took 3 bases from V and 0 from J, leaving 11 bases between them. The CDR3 reads CASSFGDRPNYGYTF. DNA for the CDR3: TGTGCCAGCAGTTTTGGAGACCGACCTAACTATGGCTACACCTTC.

Turning to this clonotype: A much larger clone differs by one base, so this may be a read error. Likely a read error: the CDR3 ends without its conserved phenylalanine or tryptophan. The chain links TRBV12-3 or TRBV12-4 to TRBJ1-1, with TRBD1 matching 9 bases. The CDR3 loop spans 15 amino acids. Germline trimming cut 8 bases from V and 4 bases from J; bases unmatched to any gene: 11. In nucleotides, the CDR3 is TGTGCCAGCCACAGGGTGGGACAGGGTACCACTGAAGCTTTCGTT. Translation gives CASHRVGQGTTEAFV.

The chain is built from TRBV6-2 or TRBV6-3 and TRBJ1-2; D is perhaps TRBD1 (5 bases). There are 12 residues in the CDR3. Germline-derived CDR1 and CDR2 are MNHEY and SVGEGT. Trimming pared 4 bases from V and 6 bases from J, leaving 9 bases between. CDR3 bases: TGTGCCAGCAGTTCCGGGACGGATGGCTACACCTTC. Residues: CASSSGTDGYTF.

This chain uses TRBV6-1 with TRBJ1-6; 10 bases agree with TRBD1. V was pared by 5 bases and J by 10 bases, with 8 bases of the junction left unmatched. This CDR3 comprises 15 residues. Germline-derived CDR1 and CDR2 are MNHNS and SASEGT. CDR3 DNA: TGTGCCAGCAGTCTTTCCGGGACAGGGGACTCACCCCTCCACTTT. Translation gives CASSLSGTGDSPLHF.

Many counts were recorded for this clonotype. The V and J genes are TRBV6-1 and TRBJ1-1, with 7 bases identical to TRBD1. Germline V gene data show CDR1 as MNHNS and CDR2 as SASEGT. V shed 6 bases, J shed 2 bases, and the junction held 9 bases outside the gene matches. The CDR3 has 15 residues. CDR3 in DNA: TGTGCCAGCAGCTCAAGGGGACAGATTAACACTGAAGCTTTCTTT. Protein product: CASSSRGQINTEAFF.

This clonotype came up many times. The V call is TRBV27, the J call TRBJ2-7; TRBD1 aligns across 7 bases. Germline lookup yields CDR1 MNHEY and CDR2 SMNVEV (reference sequence). Trimming removed 4 bases from V and 2 bases from J; junction bases left unmatched: 14. The CDR3 sequence is 17 residues long. CDR3: CASSSSFPGQLTYEQYF. The CDR3 DNA reads TGTGCCAGCAGTTCAAGCTTCCCGGGACAGCTCACCTACGAGCAGTACTTC.

This clonotype has more than one count but fewer than ten. The chain links TRBV4-2 to TRBJ1-2; 9 bases map to TRBD1. Trimming cost V 4 bases and J 7 bases; bases outside gene matches: 7. Germline-derived CDR1 and CDR2 are LGHNA and YNFKEQ. The length of the CDR3 is 14 residues. The CDR3 region has the DNA TGTGCCAGCAGCCGAACCGGGACAGGGAGTGGCTACACCTTC. It codes for CASSRTGTGSGYTF.

This clonotype turned up a few times. The chain uses TRBV28 and TRBJ2-7; 12 bases are shared with TRBD2. This CDR3 is 16 amino acids long. Losses at the gene ends were 5 bases for V and 3 bases for J; bases not matched to a gene: 8. Germline V gene lookup returns CDR1 MDHEN and CDR2 SYDVKM. DNA of the CDR3: TGTGCCAGCAGTGCCAGACTAGCGGGAGTCATCTACGAGCAGTACTTC. Its translation is CASSARLAGVIYEQYF.

This clonotype was detected ten times or more. The rearrangement links TRBV29-1 to TRBJ1-1; D is unclear. Germline CDR1 SQVTM, CDR2 ANQGSEA. The CDR3 contains 11 residues. Deletions cut 4 bases from V and 3 bases from J, with 6 bases between. In nucleotides, the CDR3 is TGCAGCGTTGGACACTACACTGAAGCTTTCTTT. The encoded protein is CSVGHYTEAFF.